These 25 T cell receptor beta chains share one sample of origin, sequenced in a study of blood T cell repertoires in COVID-19. Sequenced by immunoSEQ multiplex PCR; TCRdb stores in-frame clones only, minus some. The profile shows roughly 100,000 clones, approximately 80% of them singletons. Sequencing was done on a sample of peripheral blood. These receptors were collected from a man in his sixties with acute or convalescent COVID-19.

In its sample, this clone was seen once. V and J are TRBV12-1 and TRBJ2-7; TRBD2 was called by the table and not checked on the DNA. TRBV12-1 is shown as a pseudogene. This CDR3 spans 18 amino acids. CDR3 loop: CASSFVGLAGADSYEQYV. CDR3 nucleotides: TGTGCCAGCAGCTTTGTTGGATTAGCTGGAGCGGATTCCTACGAGCAGTACGTC.

This clone was observed a few times. The chain joins TRBV10-1 to TRBJ2-7; 9 positions match TRBD1. The trim removed 5 bases at V and 4 bases at J, leaving 6 bases unmatched. This CDR3 is 14 amino acids long. Per germline, CDR1 WNHNN and CDR2 SYGVQD (reference sequence). The CDR3 bases are TGCGCCAGCAGTTGGACAGGGGATCGATACGAGCAGTACTTC. Protein sequence: CASSWTGDRYEQYF.

The CDR3 DNA is TGTGCCAGCAGCTTAAGGACTAGTGACGAGCAGTACGTC. Its translation is CASSLRTSDEQYV. The rearrangement uses TRBV7-9 and TRBJ2-7; the match to TRBD2 covers 7 bases. The junction had 3 bases not matched to a gene; V was cut back by 2 bases and J by 5 bases. CDR3 length: 13 amino acids. Germline V gene lookup returns CDR1 SEHNR and CDR2 FQNEAQ (reference sequence).

The V gene is TRBV6-6, the J gene TRBJ2-2, with 10 bases identical to TRBD2. The V segment lost 5 bases and the J segment 3 bases; nucleotides outside the gene matches: 12. The CDR3 is made up of 18 amino acids. CDR1 is MNHNY and CDR2 is SVGAGI in the germline V gene (reference sequence). The chain's CDR3 is CASSRQGLAYQYTGELFF. The CDR3 DNA is TGTGCCAGCAGTCGCCAGGGACTAGCGTATCAATACACCGGGGAGCTGTTTTTT.

V and J are TRBV6-4 and TRBJ2-3, with TRBD2 identical over 10 bases. This CDR3 has 17 residues. Trimming took 1 base from V and 1 from J; bases not matched to a gene: 5. Germline V lookup: CDR1 MRHNA, CDR2 SNTAGT. The DNA of the CDR3 is TGTGCCAGCAGTGACTTCCCTAGCGGGAGTGGCACAGATACGCAGTATTTT. Protein: CASSDFPSGSGTDTQYF.

A single count supports this clone. The genes are TRBV3-1 (or the pseudogene TRBV3-2) and TRBJ1-4; D gene uncertain. Trimming removed 3 bases from V and 7 bases from J, with 6 bases in between. The CDR3 runs to 12 residues. Germline CDR1 LGHDT, CDR2 YNNKEL (reference sequence). CDR3 DNA: TGTGCCAGCAGCCACGGGGTTGAAAAACTGTTTTTT. Its translation: CASSHGVEKLFF.

The V gene is TRBV5-1, the J gene TRBJ2-4; 7 bases agree with TRBD1. The CDR3 covers 14 residues. CDR1 SGHRS and CDR2 YFSETQ come from the germline V gene. Germline trimming cut 4 bases from V and 7 bases from J; bases unmatched to any gene: 8. The DNA of the CDR3 is TGCGCCAGCAGCAGAACAGGGGAGAGGAACATTCAGTACTTC. Protein sequence: CASSRTGERNIQYF.

V gene TRBV6-1 combines with J gene TRBJ2-5, with 12 bases matching TRBD2. V lost 2 bases to trimming and J lost 4 bases; unmatched junction nucleotides: 2. The germline V gene encodes CDR1 MNHNS and CDR2 SASEGT. The CDR3 covers 15 residues. For the CDR3, the DNA is TGTGCCAGCAGTGAACTAGCGGGAGGGCCAGAGACCCAGTACTTC. Amino acids: CASSELAGGPETQYF.

V gene TRBV5-1 combines with J gene TRBJ2-3; possibly TRBD1 for D (6 bases). The CDR3 has 16 amino acids. Trimming removed 0 bases from V and 0 bases from J, with 11 bases in between. Germline V gene lookup returns CDR1 SGHRS and CDR2 YFSETQ. The CDR3 region is CASSLGQARSTDTQYF. The CDR3 DNA is TGCGCCAGCAGCTTGGGACAGGCCAGGAGCACAGATACGCAGTATTTT.

This chain connects TRBV2 to TRBJ1-4; D perhaps matches TRBD1 (5 bases). Between the trimmed V and J ends, which lost 5 bases and 3 bases, there was a span of 19 bases. CDR1 and CDR2 (germline): SNHLY, FYNNEI. CDR3 length: 17 residues. CDR3 coding DNA: TGTGCCAGCAGTCAGACGGAAGGAGGGGCTCCTAATGAAAAACTGTTTTTT. Encoded protein: CASSQTEGGAPNEKLFF.

The genes are TRBV13 and TRBJ1-1; 7 nucleotides agree with TRBD1. CDR3 length equals 17 residues. Germline CDR1 reads PRHDT; CDR2 reads FYEKMQ (reference sequence). With V trimmed by 4 bases and J by 0 bases, 11 bases remained unmatched. CDR3 amino acids: CASSSPEDRPLNTEAFF. DNA for the CDR3: TGTGCCAGCAGCTCCCCCGAGGACAGGCCTTTGAACACTGAAGCTTTCTTT.

This clone showed up just a few times. The chain links TRBV11-2 to TRBJ2-1, with D possibly TRBD2 on 7 matching bases. The CDR3 consists of 16 residues. CDR1 and CDR2 (germline): SGHAT, FQNNGV. The V and J ends lost 3 bases and 1 base respectively, with 13 bases between them. The chain's CDR3 is CASSLGGANSYNEQFF. The CDR3 region has the DNA TGTGCCAGCAGCTTGGGGGGGGCGAATTCCTACAATGAGCAGTTCTTC.

The genes are TRBV2 and TRBJ1-2, with unresolved D. CDR1 and CDR2 (germline): SNHLY, FYNNEI. V was pared by 5 bases and J by 0 bases, with 4 bases between. The length of the CDR3 is 12 residues. The CDR3 DNA sequence: TGTGCCAGCAGTCCCGCTAACTATGGCTACACCTTC. It codes for CASSPANYGYTF.

The rearrangement links TRBV7-9 to TRBJ1-2; TRBD1 aligns across 9 bases. The CDR3 covers 13 residues. V dropped 5 bases and J dropped 11; count of bases not matched to a gene: 9. Looked up from germline, CDR1 is SEHNR and CDR2 is FQNEAQ (reference sequence). The CDR3 region is CASSARTGATYTF. In DNA, the CDR3 is TGTGCCAGCAGCGCCAGGACAGGGGCCACTTACACCTTC. The entire variable domain, with the rest obtained from reference TRBV7-9 and TRBJ1-2, is as follows: DTGVSQNPRHKITKRGQNVTFRCDPISEHNRLYWYRQTLGQGPEFLTYFQNEAQLEKSRLLSDRFSAERPKGSFSTLEIQRTEQGDSAMYLCASSARTGATYTFGSGTRLTVV.

This clone was counted many times. The J gene is TRBJ1-3, the V gene TRBV29-1; D gene ambiguous. V lost 6 bases and J lost 7, with 10 bases in between. Germline V lookup: CDR1 SQVTM, CDR2 ANQGSEA. The CDR3 spans 11 residues. CDR3 loop: CSVQDGNTIYF. The CDR3 DNA is TGCAGCGTCCAGGATGGGAACACCATATATTTT.

This chain connects TRBV6-5 to TRBJ2-6; D possibly corresponds to TRBD2 (5 bases). V was cut by 11 bases and J by 4 bases, with 12 bases left in between. The CDR3 has 13 residues. The germline CDR1 and CDR2 sequences are MNHEY and SVGAGI. CDR3 residues: CAAAGGGANVLTF. CDR3 bases: TGTGCCGCAGCAGGAGGAGGGGCCAACGTCCTGACTTTC.

This rearrangement joins TRBV5-4 to TRBJ2-1, with 9 bases aligning to TRBD1. The germline CDR1 and CDR2 sequences are SGHNT and YYREEE (reference sequence). V lost 4 bases to trimming and J lost 7 bases; unmatched junction nucleotides: 6. The CDR3 consists of 14 residues. The CDR3 DNA is TGTGCCAGCAGCCCCCCGGGACAGGGAAATGAGCAGTTCTTC. Translating it yields CASSPPGQGNEQFF. The full variable domain, rest sourced from reference TRBV5-4 and TRBJ2-1, is ETGVTQSPTHLIKTRGQQVTLRCSSQSGHNTVSWYQQALGQGPQFIFQYYREEENGRGNFPPRFSGLQFPNYSSELNVNALELDDSALYLCASSPPGQGNEQFFGPGTRLTVL.

V is TRBV5-1 and J is TRBJ1-1; 9 nucleotides agree with TRBD1. The CDR3 sequence is 16 residues long. Germline V gene data show CDR1 as SGHRS and CDR2 as YFSETQ. V lost 5 bases, J lost 8 bases, and 16 bases stayed unmatched. CDR3 nucleotide sequence: TGCGCCAGCAGTTTACAGGGGGCGCCCCAATTAGACGAAGCTTTCTTT. Translated, it gives CASSLQGAPQLDEAFF.

This chain connects TRBV9 to TRBJ2-1, with 7 bases matching TRBD2. Looked up from germline, CDR1 is SGDLS and CDR2 is YYNGEE. The length of the CDR3 is 17 residues. Trimming cost V 6 bases and J 0 bases; bases outside gene matches: 12. The CDR3, as DNA: TGTGCCAGCACTCGGGCCCAGCGGGATAACTCCTACAATGAGCAGTTCTTC. Protein: CASTRAQRDNSYNEQFF.

This chain connects TRBV19 to TRBJ1-3; a possible D gene is TRBD1 (5 bases). CDR1 LNHDA and CDR2 SQIVND come from the germline V gene (reference sequence). V lost 7 bases and J 0 bases, leaving 22 bases between the germline ends. This CDR3 contains 18 residues. CDR3 sequence reads: CASTMDHSGQTSGNTIYF. CDR3 coding DNA: TGTGCCAGTACTATGGATCATAGTGGACAAACCTCTGGAAACACCATATATTTT.

Concerning this clone: The limits of the CDR3 on the DNA are not certain, so only TCRdb's listed CDR3 is given. This chain connects TRBV15 to TRBJ1-4; TRBD1, as called in the table, went unchecked against the DNA. Termini included, the CDR3 measures 14 amino acids. Germline CDR1 reads LNHNV; CDR2 reads YYDKDF (reference sequence). CDR3 protein: CATSFGQGYEKLFF.

The rearrangement links TRBV24-1 to TRBJ2-5; D not resolved. Germline V lookup: CDR1 KGHDR, CDR2 SFDVKD. The CDR3 is 13 residues long. The V gene lost 3 bases and the J gene lost 5 bases, with 9 bases spanning the gap. The CDR3 DNA reads TGTGCCACCAGTGATCCACGGTGGGAGACCCAGTACTTC. Translating it yields CATSDPRWETQYF.

The rearrangement joins TRBV29-1 to TRBJ2-3; 10 bases are shared with TRBD2. V was clipped by 6 bases and J by 3 bases; unmatched bases: 12. CDR1 SQVTM and CDR2 ANQGSEA come from the germline V gene. The CDR3 has 16 residues. CDR3 sequence (DNA): TGCAGCGTCGATCTACTAGCGGGGCTCATGACAGATACGCAGTATTTT. Protein: CSVDLLAGLMTDTQYF.

The genes are TRBV6-5 and TRBJ2-3; a possible D gene is TRBD1 (5 bases). This CDR3 has 12 amino acids. Per germline, CDR1 MNHEY and CDR2 SVGAGI. Trimming shortened V by 7 bases and J by 6 bases, and 11 bases separated the two germline ends. The CDR3 protein is CASKGWLDTQYF. The CDR3 nucleotides are TGTGCCAGCAAGGGGTGGTTGGATACGCAGTATTTT.

The rearrangement joins TRBV12-3 or TRBV12-4 to TRBJ2-1; possible D gene TRBD1, 6 bases. The CDR3 has 13 amino acids. V lost 5 bases and J lost 4, with 9 bases in between. CDR3 protein: CASSLDSYNEQFF. The CDR3 DNA reads TGTGCCAGCAGTCTGGACAGTTACAATGAGCAGTTCTTC.